The 6 T cell receptor beta chains below all came from one sample that was sequenced in a study of blood T cell repertoires in COVID-19. TCRdb keeps only in-frame clones here, not all; method: immunoSEQ multiplex PCR. In the table there are 210,000 or so clones, around nine tenths of which are singletons. Source material: peripheral blood. The receptor source for this set is a woman in her thirties or forties with acute or convalescent COVID-19.

The V and J genes are TRBV2 and TRBJ1-1; a weak D match, TRBD1 (6 bases). V was trimmed by 7 bases and J by 4 bases, leaving 7 bases between them. This CDR3 contains 11 residues. Looked up from germline, CDR1 is SNHLY and CDR2 is FYNNEI. DNA for the CDR3: TGTGCCAGCATCAGGGGCACTGAAGCTTTCTTT. As protein: CASIRGTEAFF.

CDR3 DNA sequence: TGCGCCAGCAGCCAAACCTGGGGGCGTCGAGACACCATATATTTT. Protein product: CASSQTWGRRDTIYF. This sequence joins TRBV4-1 and TRBJ1-3; perhaps TRBD1 as D (6 bases). The germline V gene encodes CDR1 MGHRA and CDR2 YSYEKL. The CDR3 spans 15 residues. The V end lost 2 bases, the J end lost 8 bases, and 16 bases lay between the germline ends.

The chain recombines TRBV27 with TRBJ1-5, with D unclear. The CDR3 totals 14 residues. Germline CDR1 reads MNHEY; CDR2 reads SMNVEV (reference sequence). Trimming left V 5 bases short and J 9 bases short, with 17 bases between. The CDR3 DNA reads as TGTGCCAGCAGTCTCAAATATAACAGATGGCCCCAGCATTTT. It yields the protein CASSLKYNRWPQHF.

This chain connects TRBV19 to TRBJ1-3, with TRBD1 matching over 10 bases. The trim removed 3 bases at V and 5 bases at J, leaving 13 bases unmatched. In germline, CDR1 is LNHDA, CDR2 SQIVND (reference sequence). CDR3 length: 18 amino acids. Here the CDR3 DNA reads TGTGCCAGTAGTATCGATTCACCCGGGACAGGGGCTCGAAACACCATATATTTT. Encoded protein: CASSIDSPGTGARNTIYF.

The V and J genes are TRBV11-2 and TRBJ1-2; D uncertain. Germline V CDR1 and CDR2: SGHAT, FQNNGV. The CDR3 has 15 residues. V lost 1 base, J lost 4 bases, and 13 bases lay in between. CDR3 DNA sequence: TGTGCCAGCAGCTTAGCCGCTAGCAGCATCTATGGCTACACCTTC. Translated: CASSLAASSIYGYTF.

This clone was seen only a few times. This chain links TRBV4-1 with TRBJ2-3; 9 bases fit TRBD2. Germline assignment: CDR1 MGHRA and CDR2 YSYEKL. The CDR3 covers 17 residues. The V segment lost 4 bases and the J segment 1 base; nucleotides outside the gene matches: 9. Here the CDR3 reads CASSRGGLAGGTDTQYF. The CDR3 DNA reads as TGCGCCAGCAGCCGTGGGGGTTTAGCGGGAGGCACAGATACGCAGTATTTT.